The clone carrying this T cell receptor (beta chain) was detected many times. TCR beta CDR3 regions were amplified from RNA. TCR CDR3 regions were first amplified by RT-PCR with HTBI primers. TCRdb independently ran MiXCR on the multiplex PCR reads; one entry per CDR3 protein. This table has a few hundred thousand distinct CDR3 sequences, more than 15% appearing once. The CDR3 is 13 residues long. The J segment lost 6 bases and the V segment lost 3 bases, leaving 2 bases of the junction unmatched. In germline, CDR1 is ENHRY, CDR2 SYGVKD. The data belong to a study of T cells in Graves' hyperthyroidism and ophthalmopathy. In the study overall: Before treatment of any kind, peripheral blood was taken at initial diagnosis.

Absence of ophthalmopathy progression within 18 months defined stable Graves' hyperthyroidism. The J gene is TRBJ2-7, the V gene TRBV10-3; 10 bases fit TRBD1. The specimen sequenced was blood. This TCR was recovered from a woman aged 18-29 years with Graves' hyperthyroidism. CDR3 sequence (DNA): TGTGCCATCAGTGACGGGACAGGGGTCGAGCAGTACTTC. Its translation: CAISDGTGVEQYF.